The 7 T cell receptor beta chains presented below share a single source sample, sequenced in a study of OX40 agonist ivuxolimab in advanced cancers. Library preparation employed the immunoSEQ multiplex PCR assay. Not all clones reach the TCRdb copy of this immuneACCESS table, which keeps in-frame sequences only. Checked studies attribute under half of the gap to unresolved V genes and leave the rest unexplained. Here the sample has about 50,000 clones; 65% to 85% occur a single time. The ten most abundant clones make up approximately 2% of the sample. Sequencing was performed on CD4+ or CD8+ T cells sorted from blood, taken in a trial of the OX40 agonist ivuxolimab. The receptors originated from an adult with an advanced solid tumor such as melanoma, head and neck, liver or kidney cancer.

The chain uses TRBV7-9 and TRBJ1-6; the D gene is possibly TRBD1 (6 bases). Germline V gives CDR1 SEHNR, CDR2 FQNEAQ (reference sequence). V lost 1 base to trimming and J lost 11 bases, with 6 bases between them. The CDR3 covers 12 residues. This chain's CDR3 is CASSLDRAPLHF. The CDR3 nucleotides are TGTGCCAGCAGCTTAGACAGGGCACCCCTCCACTTT.

CDR3 residues: CASSELGGTSAADTQYF. Here the CDR3 DNA reads TGTGCCAGCAGTGAATTAGGGGGGACTAGCGCGGCAGATACGCAGTATTTT. The gene calls are TRBV6-1 and TRBJ2-3; the match to TRBD2 covers 10 bases. V trimming: 2 bases; J trimming: 4 bases; junction bases outside the gene matches: 9. CDR3 size: 17 residues. Germline-derived CDR1 and CDR2 are MNHNS and SASEGT.

This clone was seen a few times. Additional DNA sequences in this sample encode the identical CDR3. The chain employs TRBV4-3 and TRBJ2-3; 8 nucleotides line up with TRBD2. CDR1 is LGHNA, CDR2 YSLEER, per germline. J was trimmed by 3 bases and V by 4 bases; bases with no gene match: 15. The CDR3 is 18 residues long. The CDR3 region is CASSLFFAGGRGTDTQYF. The CDR3 DNA reads as TGCGCCAGCAGCCTGTTTTTCGCGGGGGGTCGGGGGACAGATACGCAGTATTTT.

V is TRBV20-1 and J is TRBJ1-6; D gene uncertain. Germline CDR1 is DFQATT and CDR2 is SNEGSKA (reference sequence). The CDR3 has 11 amino acids. The germline V and J ends were trimmed by 5 bases and 14 bases, with 13 bases remaining between them. The CDR3 DNA is TGCAGTGCTTTTCAATCTCTGTCCCTCCACTTT. Protein: CSAFQSLSLHF.

The chain carries TRBV7-2 and TRBJ2-2; D might be TRBD1 (7 bases). The germline V gene has CDR1 SGHTA and CDR2 FQGNSA. This CDR3 has 15 residues. Trimming took off 0 bases at V and 7 bases at J, with 12 bases between the two ends. The CDR3 here is CASSLARQGGGELFF. The CDR3 nucleotides read TGTGCCAGCAGCTTAGCCCGACAGGGAGGCGGGGAGCTGTTTTTT.

The rearrangement links TRBV2 to TRBJ1-2; 7 bases agree with TRBD1. The V segment lost 7 bases and the J segment 6 bases; nucleotides outside the gene matches: 11. There are 14 residues in the CDR3. Germline V gene lookup returns CDR1 SNHLY and CDR2 FYNNEI. Written as DNA, the CDR3 is TGTGCCAGCACGAAATCAAAGGGGGCGGATGGCTACACCTTC. Residues: CASTKSKGADGYTF.

This sequence joins TRBV4-1 and TRBJ2-3; D is ambiguous. The V and J ends lost 1 base and 3 bases respectively, with 14 bases between them. The germline V gene encodes CDR1 MGHRA and CDR2 YSYEKL. The CDR3 is 16 residues long. CDR3 nucleotides: TGCGCCAGCAGCCAAGTAAAGAGCACCGGGACAGATACGCAGTATTTT. This gives the protein CASSQVKSTGTDTQYF.